At least ten counts were recorded for the clone carrying this T cell receptor beta chain. What it binds is not known. The CDR3 is 12 amino acids. CDR1 is LGHDT, CDR2 YNNKEL, per germline (reference sequence). Between the trimmed V and J ends, which lost 1 base and 5 bases, there was a span of 4 bases. These data originate in a study of T cells in Graves' hyperthyroidism and ophthalmopathy. Amplified TCR beta CDR3 regions came from RNA transcripts. The TCR CDR3 was amplified in a first-round RT-PCR using the HTBI primer set. TCRdb processed the multiplex PCR reads anew with MiXCR; each CDR3 protein has one entry. The sample lists approximately 380,000 distinct CDR3 sequences; roughly 20% were seen once. Study-wide results and caveats: Appearing also in blood were most of the thyroid clonotypes expanded above 0.001.

The TCR originated in a man in his late teens or twenties with Graves' ophthalmopathy. The sample comprised blood. The chain links TRBV3-1 to TRBJ2-3; D gene uncertain. The chain's CDR3 is CASSQGGDTQYF. The CDR3 bases are TGTGCCAGCAGCCAAGGGGGAGATACGCAGTATTTT.